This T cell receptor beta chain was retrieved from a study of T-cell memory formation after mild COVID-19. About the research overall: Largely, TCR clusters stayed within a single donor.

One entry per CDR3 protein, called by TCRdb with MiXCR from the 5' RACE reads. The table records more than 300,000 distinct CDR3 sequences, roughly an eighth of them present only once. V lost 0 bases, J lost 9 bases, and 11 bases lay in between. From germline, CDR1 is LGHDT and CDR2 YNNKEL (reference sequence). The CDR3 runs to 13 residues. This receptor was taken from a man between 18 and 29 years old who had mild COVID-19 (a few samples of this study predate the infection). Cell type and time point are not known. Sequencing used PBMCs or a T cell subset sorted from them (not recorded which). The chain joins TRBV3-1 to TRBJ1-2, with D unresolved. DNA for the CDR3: TGTGCCAGCAGCCAAGATAGGGCCAGGAGCTACACCTTC. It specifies CASSQDRARSYTF.